Described below is a single TCR beta chain sequence and its context. Looked up from germline, CDR1 is SGHNT and CDR2 is YYREEE (reference sequence). V dropped 4 bases and J dropped 8; count of bases not matched to a gene: 6. The CDR3 extends over 13 amino acids. PCR amplification relied on 60 Vbeta primers (plus 13 Jbeta primers). Some clones are missing from TCRdb's copy, which holds only in-frame ones; the method was immunoSEQ multiplex PCR. The data show some 250,000 clones, more than 75% seen once. The sample is drawn from a study of cytomegalovirus exposure and HLA in healthy donors. About the study: Within the Caucasian-associated ancestry cluster were around 80% of the roughly 360 genotyped donors.

The sequenced material came from PBMCs. This chain links TRBV5-4 with TRBJ2-1; 7 bases are a match to TRBD1. The sequence was collected from a woman aged 40-49 years in good health and CMV-seropositive. CDR3 in amino acids: CASSLGQGDEQFF. The CDR3 DNA follows: TGTGCCAGCAGCCTTGGGCAGGGGGATGAGCAGTTCTTC.